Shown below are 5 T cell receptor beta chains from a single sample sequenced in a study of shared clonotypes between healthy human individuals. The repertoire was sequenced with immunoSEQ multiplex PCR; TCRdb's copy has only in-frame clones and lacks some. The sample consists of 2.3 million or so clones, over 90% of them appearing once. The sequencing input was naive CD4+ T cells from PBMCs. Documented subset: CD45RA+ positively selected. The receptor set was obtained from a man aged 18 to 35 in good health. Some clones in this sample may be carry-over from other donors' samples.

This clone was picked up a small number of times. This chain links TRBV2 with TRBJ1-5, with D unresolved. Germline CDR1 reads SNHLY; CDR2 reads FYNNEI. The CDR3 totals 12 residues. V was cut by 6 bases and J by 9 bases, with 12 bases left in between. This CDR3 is CASSPSPRPQHF. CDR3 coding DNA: TGTGCCAGCAGCCCTAGTCCCAGGCCCCAGCATTTT.

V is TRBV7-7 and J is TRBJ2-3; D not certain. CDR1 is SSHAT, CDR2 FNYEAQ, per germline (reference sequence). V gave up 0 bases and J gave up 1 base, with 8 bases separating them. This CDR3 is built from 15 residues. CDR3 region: CASSLAGSGTDTQYF. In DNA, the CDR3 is TGTGCCAGCAGCTTAGCGGGCAGCGGCACAGATACGCAGTATTTT. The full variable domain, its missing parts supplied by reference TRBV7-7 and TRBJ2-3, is GAGVSQSPRYKVTKRGQDVTLRCDPISSHATLYWYQQALGQGPEFLTYFNYEAQPDKSGLPSDRFSAERPEGSISTLTIQRTEQRDSAMYRCASSLAGSGTDTQYFGPGTRLTVL.

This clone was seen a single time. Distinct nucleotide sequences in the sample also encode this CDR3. The chain's CDR3 is CASSQQGSYEQYF. For the CDR3, the DNA is TGTGCCAGCTCACAACAGGGTTCCTACGAGCAGTACTTC. The J gene is TRBJ2-7, the V gene TRBV18; tentative D call: TRBD1 (6 bases). Germline V CDR1 and CDR2: KGHSH, LQKENI. Deletions cut 4 bases from V and 1 base from J, with 8 bases between. This CDR3 comprises 13 residues.

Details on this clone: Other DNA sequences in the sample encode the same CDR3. Here the CDR3 reads CAWSVGSGYTF. In DNA form, the CDR3 reads TGTGCCTGGAGTGTAGGATCTGGCTACACCTTC. This rearrangement joins TRBV30 to TRBJ1-2; D call uncertain. The CDR3 consists of 11 residues. CDR1 and CDR2 from the germline V gene are GTSNPN and SVGIG (reference sequence). V gave up 0 bases and J gave up 7 bases, with 6 bases separating them.

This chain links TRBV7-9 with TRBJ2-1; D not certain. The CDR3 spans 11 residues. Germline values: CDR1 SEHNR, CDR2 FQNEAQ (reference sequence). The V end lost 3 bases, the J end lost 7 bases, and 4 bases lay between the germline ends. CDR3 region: CASSFPNEQFF. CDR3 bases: TGTGCCAGCAGCTTCCCGAATGAGCAGTTCTTC.